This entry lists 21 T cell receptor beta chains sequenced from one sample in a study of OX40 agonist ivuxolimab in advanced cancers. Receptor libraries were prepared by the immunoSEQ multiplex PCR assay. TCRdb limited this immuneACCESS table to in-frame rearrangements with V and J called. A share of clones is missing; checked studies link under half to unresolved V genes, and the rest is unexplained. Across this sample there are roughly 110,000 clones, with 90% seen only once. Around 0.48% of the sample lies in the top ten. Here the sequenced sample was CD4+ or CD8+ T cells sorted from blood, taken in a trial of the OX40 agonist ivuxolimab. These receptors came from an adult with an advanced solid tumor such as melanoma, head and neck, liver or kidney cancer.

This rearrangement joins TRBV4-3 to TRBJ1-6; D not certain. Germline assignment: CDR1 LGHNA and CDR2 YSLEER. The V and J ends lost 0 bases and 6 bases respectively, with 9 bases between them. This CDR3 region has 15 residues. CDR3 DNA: TGCGCCAGCAGCCAAGACTTGGGTAGTAATTCACCCCTCCACTTT. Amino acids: CASSQDLGSNSPLHF.

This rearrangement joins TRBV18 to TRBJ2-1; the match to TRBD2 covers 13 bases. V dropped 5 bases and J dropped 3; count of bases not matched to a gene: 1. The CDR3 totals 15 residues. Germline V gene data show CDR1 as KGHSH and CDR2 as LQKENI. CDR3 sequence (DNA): TGTGCCAGCTCATGGACTAGCGGGGGCTACAATGAGCAGTTCTTC. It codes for CASSWTSGGYNEQFF. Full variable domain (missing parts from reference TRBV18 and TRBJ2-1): NAGVMQNPRHLVRRRGQEARLRCSPMKGHSHVYWYRQLPEEGLKFMVYLQKENIIDESGMPKERFSAEFPKEGPSILRIQQVVRGDSAAYFCASSWTSGGYNEQFFGPGTRLTVL.

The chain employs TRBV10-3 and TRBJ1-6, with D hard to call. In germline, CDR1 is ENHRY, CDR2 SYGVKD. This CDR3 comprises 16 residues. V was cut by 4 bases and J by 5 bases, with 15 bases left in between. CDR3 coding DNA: TGTGCCATCAGTGGCCAGGCGGTCGGGGATAATTCACCCCTCCACTTT. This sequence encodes CAISGQAVGDNSPLHF.

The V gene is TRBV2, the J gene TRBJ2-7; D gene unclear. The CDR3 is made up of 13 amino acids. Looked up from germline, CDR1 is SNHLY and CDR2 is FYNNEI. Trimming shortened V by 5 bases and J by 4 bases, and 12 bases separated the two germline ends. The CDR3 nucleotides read TGTGCCAGCAGTCCTAGGGTTTCTTACGAGCAGTACTTC. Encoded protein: CASSPRVSYEQYF.

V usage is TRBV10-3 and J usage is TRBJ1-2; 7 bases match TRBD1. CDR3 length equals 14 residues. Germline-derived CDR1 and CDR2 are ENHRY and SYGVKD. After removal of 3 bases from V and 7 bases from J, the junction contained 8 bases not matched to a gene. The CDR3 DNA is TGTGCCATCAGTGAAACTGACAGGGCTTTTGGCTACACCTTC. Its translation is CAISETDRAFGYTF.

The CDR3 loop is CASSEPGRGTEAFF. The CDR3 region has the DNA TGTGCCAGCAGTGAACCGGGACGAGGCACTGAAGCTTTCTTT. The J gene is TRBJ1-1, the V gene TRBV6-4; a weak D match, TRBD1 (5 bases). The CDR3 covers 14 residues. Germline loops: CDR1 MRHNA, CDR2 SNTAGT. V lost 3 bases and J 4 bases, leaving 12 bases between the germline ends.

CDR3 DNA sequence: TGTGCCATCAACACTCCGGGTAACACTGAAGCTTTCTTT. It specifies CAINTPGNTEAFF. V gene TRBV10-3 combines with J gene TRBJ1-1; D call uncertain. This CDR3 is built from 13 residues. Germline CDR1 reads ENHRY; CDR2 reads SYGVKD. The V gene lost 7 bases and the J gene lost 2 bases, with 11 bases spanning the gap.

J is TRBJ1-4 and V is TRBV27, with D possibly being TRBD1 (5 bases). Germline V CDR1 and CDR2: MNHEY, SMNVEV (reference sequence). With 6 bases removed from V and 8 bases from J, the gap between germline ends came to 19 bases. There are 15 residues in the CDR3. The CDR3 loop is CASSPAKGAYEKLFF. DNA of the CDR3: TGTGCCAGCAGCCCCGCGAAAGGGGCCTACGAAAAACTGTTTTTT.

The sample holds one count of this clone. In nucleotides, the CDR3 is TGTGCCAGCAGCTCCCGACTGGGGGGCACCGGGGAGCTGTTTTTT. This translates into CASSSRLGGTGELFF. This chain connects TRBV9 to TRBJ2-2, with D perhaps matching TRBD2 (6 bases). Per germline, CDR1 SGDLS and CDR2 YYNGEE. V was shortened by 4 bases and J by 4 bases, with 14 bases between the two germline ends. The CDR3 covers 15 residues.

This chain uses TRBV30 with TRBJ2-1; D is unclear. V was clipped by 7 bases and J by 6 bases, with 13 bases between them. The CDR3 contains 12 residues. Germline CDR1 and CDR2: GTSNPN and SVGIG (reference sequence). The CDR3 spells CASTQSGNEQFF. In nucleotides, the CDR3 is TGTGCCTCGACACAGTCGGGCAATGAGCAGTTCTTC. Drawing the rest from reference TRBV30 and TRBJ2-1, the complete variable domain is SQTIHQWPATLVQPVGSPLSLECTVEGTSNPNLYWYRQAAGRGLQLLFYSVGIGQISSEVPQNLSASRPQDRQFILSSKKLLLSDSGFYLCASTQSGNEQFFGPGTRLTVL.

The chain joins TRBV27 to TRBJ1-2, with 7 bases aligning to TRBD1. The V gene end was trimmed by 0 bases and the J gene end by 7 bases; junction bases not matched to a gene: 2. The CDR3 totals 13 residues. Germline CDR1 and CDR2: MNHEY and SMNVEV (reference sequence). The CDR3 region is CASSLSRGSGYTF. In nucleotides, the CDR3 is TGTGCCAGCAGTTTATCCAGGGGGTCTGGCTACACCTTC.

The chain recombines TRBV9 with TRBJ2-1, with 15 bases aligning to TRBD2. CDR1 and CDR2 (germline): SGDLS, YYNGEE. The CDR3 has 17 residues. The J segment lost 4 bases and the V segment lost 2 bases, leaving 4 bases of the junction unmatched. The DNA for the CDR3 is TGTGCCAGCAGCGTTGGACTAGCGGGGGGGCTATACAATGAGCAGTTCTTC. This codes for CASSVGLAGGLYNEQFF.

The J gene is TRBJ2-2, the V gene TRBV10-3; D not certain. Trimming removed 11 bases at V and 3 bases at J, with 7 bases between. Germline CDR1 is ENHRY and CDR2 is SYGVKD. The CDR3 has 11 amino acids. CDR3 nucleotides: TGTGCCTCCCGATACACCGGGGAGCTGTTTTTT. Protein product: CASRYTGELFF.

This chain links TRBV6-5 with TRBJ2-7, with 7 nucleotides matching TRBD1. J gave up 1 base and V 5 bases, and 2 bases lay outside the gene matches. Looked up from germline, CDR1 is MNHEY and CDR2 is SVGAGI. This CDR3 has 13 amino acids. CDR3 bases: TGTGCCAGCAGTCCGGGACAGTCCTACGAGCAGTACTTC. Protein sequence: CASSPGQSYEQYF.

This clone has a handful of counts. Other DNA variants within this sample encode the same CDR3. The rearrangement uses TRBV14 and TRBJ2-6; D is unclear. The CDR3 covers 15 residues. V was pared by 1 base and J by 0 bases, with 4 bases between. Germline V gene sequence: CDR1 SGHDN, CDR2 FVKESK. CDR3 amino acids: CASSQGGSGANVLTF. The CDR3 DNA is TGTGCCAGCAGCCAAGGGGGCTCTGGGGCCAACGTCCTGACTTTC.

The CDR3 loop reads CASSPTWGTGAYEQYF. The CDR3 nucleotides are TGTGCCAGCAGCCCTACTTGGGGGACAGGGGCCTACGAGCAGTACTTC. The rearrangement uses TRBV25-1 and TRBJ2-7, with TRBD1 identical over 10 bases. There are 16 residues in the CDR3. Germline V gene lookup returns CDR1 MGHDK and CDR2 SYGVNS. V was pared by 6 bases and J by 2 bases, with 10 bases of the junction left unmatched.

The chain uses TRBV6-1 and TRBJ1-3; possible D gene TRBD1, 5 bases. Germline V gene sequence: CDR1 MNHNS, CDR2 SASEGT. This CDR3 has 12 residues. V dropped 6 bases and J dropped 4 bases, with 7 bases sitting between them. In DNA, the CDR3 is TGTGCCAGCAGGGGGCTCGGAAACACCATATATTTT. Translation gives CASRGLGNTIYF.

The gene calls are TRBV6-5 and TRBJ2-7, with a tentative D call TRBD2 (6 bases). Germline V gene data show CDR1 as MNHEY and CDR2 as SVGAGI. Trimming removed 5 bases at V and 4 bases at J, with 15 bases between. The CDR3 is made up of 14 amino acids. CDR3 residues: CASSDSSGLYEQYF. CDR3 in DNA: TGTGCCAGCAGTGATAGCAGCGGGCTTTACGAGCAGTACTTC.

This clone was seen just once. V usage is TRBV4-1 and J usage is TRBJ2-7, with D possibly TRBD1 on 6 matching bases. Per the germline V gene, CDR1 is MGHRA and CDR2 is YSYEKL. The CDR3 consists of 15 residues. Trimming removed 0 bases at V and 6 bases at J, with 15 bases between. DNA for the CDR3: TGCGCCAGCAGCCAAGACCCCGTACAGGGCCGCGAGCAGTACTTC. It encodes CASSQDPVQGREQYF.

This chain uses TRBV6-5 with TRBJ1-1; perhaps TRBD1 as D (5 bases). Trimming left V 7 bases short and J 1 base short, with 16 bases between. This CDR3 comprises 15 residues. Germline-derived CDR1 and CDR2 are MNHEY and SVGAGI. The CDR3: CASTYTGQPNTEAFF. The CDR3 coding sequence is TGTGCCAGCACTTATACAGGACAACCGAACACTGAAGCTTTCTTT.

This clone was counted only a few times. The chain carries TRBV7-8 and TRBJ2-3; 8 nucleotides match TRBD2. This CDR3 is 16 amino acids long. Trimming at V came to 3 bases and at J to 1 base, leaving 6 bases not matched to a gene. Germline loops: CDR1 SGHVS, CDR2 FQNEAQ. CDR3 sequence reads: CASSLLGSGGTDTQYF. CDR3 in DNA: TGTGCCAGCAGCTTGCTGGGTAGCGGGGGCACAGATACGCAGTATTTT.